These T cell receptor beta chains were read from a single sample in a study of blood T cell repertoires in COVID-19. Data came from immunoSEQ multiplex PCR; TCRdb stores just in-frame clones and leaves some out. The profile shows more than 300,000 clones, over 70% of them singletons. Specimen: peripheral blood. These receptor sequences come from a woman aged 45-59 years with acute or convalescent COVID-19. Each CDR3 is given with its conserved first and last residue. Each record gives: V gene, D gene, clone size, CDR3 length, J gene, CDR3 protein, CDR3 DNA. The D gene is left open where the match is weak. Where a row states a size, it is once, few, many or the class of an expanded clone; other rows omit it.

v_gene: TRBV19
d_gene: .
abundance: .
len: 12
j_gene: TRBJ1-5
CDR3aa: CATSPGAQPQHF
CDR3nt: TGTGCCACCTCACCAGGGGCTCAGCCCCAGCATTTT

v_gene: TRBV5-1
d_gene: .
abundance: .
len: 15
j_gene: TRBJ2-7
CDR3aa: CASSLALASSYEQYF
CDR3nt: TGCGCCAGCAGCTTGGCCCTGGCCAGCTCCTACGAGCAGTACTTC

v_gene: TRBV7-3
d_gene: TRBD1
abundance: once
len: 14
j_gene: TRBJ1-2
CDR3aa: CASSLVAGGMSYTF
CDR3nt: TGTGCCAGCAGCTTAGTGGCAGGGGGTATGAGCTACACCTTC

v_gene: TRBV2
d_gene: .
abundance: .
len: 14
j_gene: TRBJ1-1
CDR3aa: CASSINRANTEAFF
CDR3nt: TGTGCCAGCAGTATCAACAGGGCGAACACTGAAGCTTTCTTT

v_gene: TRBV30
d_gene: .
abundance: once
len: 14
j_gene: TRBJ1-4
CDR3aa: CAWMPYATNEKLFF
CDR3nt: TGTGCCTGGATGCCCTACGCAACTAATGAAAAACTGTTTTTT

v_gene: TRBV7-6
d_gene: TRBD2
abundance: .
len: 12
j_gene: TRBJ2-7
CDR3aa: CASSLSGVEQYF
CDR3nt: TGCGCCAGCAGCTTAAGCGGGGTGGAGCAGTACTTC

v_gene: TRBV19
d_gene: .
abundance: few
len: 13
j_gene: TRBJ2-2
CDR3aa: CASRGYYTGELFF
CDR3nt: TGTGCCAGTAGGGGCTACTACACCGGGGAGCTGTTTTTT

v_gene: TRBV27
d_gene: TRBD1
abundance: .
len: 16
j_gene: TRBJ1-1
CDR3aa: CASSSYETGMGAEAFF
CDR3nt: TGTGCCAGCAGTTCTTACGAGACAGGGATGGGAGCTGAAGCTTTCTTT

v_gene: TRBV4-1
d_gene: TRBD2
abundance: .
len: 17
j_gene: TRBJ2-6
CDR3aa: CASSQEGGGSGANVLTF
CDR3nt: TGCGCCAGCAGCCAAGAGGGCGGGGGCTCTGGGGCCAACGTCCTGACTTTC

v_gene: TRBV9
d_gene: .
abundance: .
len: 16
j_gene: TRBJ2-2
CDR3aa: CASSVGLPPNTGELFF
CDR3nt: TGTGCCAGCAGCGTTGGACTGCCCCCGAACACCGGGGAGCTGTTTTTT

v_gene: TRBV19
d_gene: .
abundance: .
len: 16
j_gene: TRBJ1-2
CDR3aa: CASSSNRDIRGYGYTF
CDR3nt: TGTGCCAGTAGTTCGAACCGGGACATTCGAGGGTATGGCTACACCTTC

v_gene: TRBV7-2
d_gene: TRBD1
abundance: .
len: 13
j_gene: TRBJ1-1
CDR3aa: CASSADRDTEAFF
CDR3nt: TGTGCCAGCAGCGCAGACAGGGACACTGAAGCTTTCTTT

v_gene: TRBV10-3
d_gene: TRBD1
abundance: .
len: 17
j_gene: TRBJ1-2
CDR3aa: CAISGSRDRENNYGYTF
CDR3nt: TGTGCCATCAGTGGGTCCCGGGACAGGGAAAATAACTATGGCTACACCTTC

v_gene: TRBV7-9
d_gene: .
abundance: .
len: 13
j_gene: TRBJ2-1
CDR3aa: CASSLGVWSEQFF
CDR3nt: TGTGCCAGCAGCTTAGGGGTCTGGAGTGAGCAGTTCTTC

v_gene: TRBV19
d_gene: TRBD2
abundance: .
len: 13
j_gene: TRBJ2-7
CDR3aa: CATSSGSSYEQYF
CDR3nt: TGTGCCACCTCGAGCGGGAGCTCCTACGAGCAGTACTTC

v_gene: TRBV6-5
d_gene: .
abundance: .
len: 12
j_gene: TRBJ2-5
CDR3aa: CASGRVGETQYF
CDR3nt: TGTGCCAGCGGTCGGGTAGGTGAGACCCAGTACTTC

v_gene: TRBV10-3
d_gene: TRBD2
abundance: .
len: 15
j_gene: TRBJ2-7
CDR3aa: CAISRTSGRAHEQYF
CDR3nt: TGTGCCATCAGTCGGACTAGCGGGAGGGCCCACGAGCAGTACTTC

v_gene: TRBV27
d_gene: .
abundance: few
len: 13
j_gene: TRBJ1-6
CDR3aa: CASSGRGDSPLHF
CDR3nt: TGTGCCAGCAGTGGCAGGGGCGATTCACCCCTCCACTTT

v_gene: TRBV6-5
d_gene: .
abundance: .
len: 14
j_gene: TRBJ1-1
CDR3aa: CASSYRVDSGEAFF
CDR3nt: TGTGCCAGCAGTTACAGGGTCGATAGTGGGGAGGCTTTCTTT

v_gene: TRBV11-2
d_gene: .
abundance: .
len: 11
j_gene: TRBJ1-1
CDR3aa: CASSLRTEAFF
CDR3nt: TGTGCCAGCAGCTTGCGAACTGAAGCTTTCTTT

v_gene: TRBV2
d_gene: .
abundance: .
len: 13
j_gene: TRBJ1-1
CDR3aa: CASRGPPNTEAFF
CDR3nt: TGTGCCAGCAGGGGGCCGCCGAACACTGAAGCTTTCTTT

v_gene: TRBV18
d_gene: TRBD2
abundance: .
len: 15
j_gene: TRBJ2-1
CDR3aa: CASSPYREVYNEQFF
CDR3nt: TGTGCCAGCTCACCGTACCGGGAGGTTTACAATGAGCAGTTCTTC

v_gene: TRBV6-5
d_gene: .
abundance: .
len: 14
j_gene: TRBJ2-2
CDR3aa: CASERAPNTGELFF
CDR3nt: TGTGCCAGCGAAAGAGCCCCGAACACCGGGGAGCTGTTTTTT

v_gene: TRBV7-2
d_gene: .
abundance: .
len: 16
j_gene: TRBJ2-3
CDR3aa: CASSSPAFSGADTQYF
CDR3nt: TGTGCCAGCAGCTCTCCGGCCTTTTCAGGGGCAGATACGCAGTATTTT

v_gene: TRBV7-9
d_gene: TRBD1
abundance: .
len: 14
j_gene: TRBJ1-5
CDR3aa: CASSASGTGLPQHF
CDR3nt: TGTGCCAGCAGCGCGTCTGGGACAGGTCTCCCCCAGCATTTT

v_gene: TRBV19
d_gene: .
abundance: .
len: 14
j_gene: TRBJ2-2
CDR3aa: CATSFNRGTGELFF
CDR3nt: TGTGCCACCTCTTTTAATAGGGGCACCGGGGAGCTGTTTTTT

v_gene: TRBV6-4
d_gene: TRBD1
abundance: .
len: 14
j_gene: TRBJ2-3
CDR3aa: CASSEGQGIDTQYF
CDR3nt: TGTGCCAGCAGTGAAGGACAGGGCATTGATACGCAGTATTTT

v_gene: TRBV5-5
d_gene: TRBD2
abundance: .
len: 15
j_gene: TRBJ2-1
CDR3aa: CASSRTSGSDNEQFF
CDR3nt: TGTGCCAGCAGCCGGACTAGCGGGAGTGACAATGAGCAGTTCTTC

v_gene: TRBV20-1
d_gene: .
abundance: .
len: 10
j_gene: TRBJ2-5
CDR3aa: CSAALETQYF
CDR3nt: TGCAGTGCAGCCCTAGAGACCCAGTACTTC

v_gene: TRBV6-1
d_gene: .
abundance: .
len: 15
j_gene: TRBJ1-6
CDR3aa: CASSDLDSSNSPLHF
CDR3nt: TGTGCCAGCAGTGACCTGGACAGTTCAAATTCACCCCTCCACTTT

v_gene: TRBV3-1/TRBV3-2
d_gene: TRBD1
abundance: .
len: 17
j_gene: TRBJ1-2
CDR3aa: CASSHAGQGQGNYGYTF
CDR3nt: TGTGCCAGCAGCCATGCGGGACAGGGGCAGGGGAACTATGGCTACACCTTC

v_gene: TRBV6-2/TRBV6-3
d_gene: .
abundance: .
len: 13
j_gene: TRBJ1-1
CDR3aa: CASSYYEGGEAFF
CDR3nt: TGTGCCAGCAGTTACTATGAGGGAGGTGAAGCTTTCTTT

v_gene: TRBV7-6
d_gene: .
abundance: .
len: 13
j_gene: TRBJ1-1
CDR3aa: CASSLARNTEAFF
CDR3nt: TGTGCCAGCAGCTTAGCTCGGAACACTGAAGCTTTCTTT

v_gene: TRBV7-9
d_gene: TRBD1
abundance: .
len: 16
j_gene: TRBJ2-3
CDR3aa: CASRDRVDLVTDTQYF
CDR3nt: TGTGCCAGCAGGGACAGGGTTGATCTGGTCACAGATACGCAGTATTTT

v_gene: TRBV13
d_gene: TRBD1
abundance: .
len: 13
j_gene: TRBJ1-1
CDR3aa: CASRGQESGEAFF
CDR3nt: TGTGCCAGCAGAGGACAGGAGTCGGGTGAAGCTTTCTTT

v_gene: TRBV11-2
d_gene: TRBD1
abundance: .
len: 14
j_gene: TRBJ2-2
CDR3aa: CASRPGQGKTELFF
CDR3nt: TGTGCCAGCAGGCCGGGACAGGGAAAAACGGAGCTGTTTTTT

v_gene: TRBV19
d_gene: TRBD1
abundance: .
len: 15
j_gene: TRBJ1-2
CDR3aa: CASSTWDRGRDGYTF
CDR3nt: TGTGCCAGTAGTACGTGGGACAGGGGGCGCGATGGCTACACCTTC

v_gene: TRBV5-4
d_gene: TRBD1
abundance: .
len: 14
j_gene: TRBJ1-3
CDR3aa: CASSPGTARNTIYF
CDR3nt: TGTGCCAGCAGCCCCGGGACAGCTAGAAACACCATATATTTT

v_gene: TRBV5-1
d_gene: TRBD1
abundance: .
len: 13
j_gene: TRBJ1-3
CDR3aa: CASAEQGGNTIYF
CDR3nt: TGCGCCAGCGCCGAACAGGGGGGAAACACCATATATTTT

v_gene: TRBV15
d_gene: TRBD1
abundance: .
len: 14
j_gene: TRBJ1-2
CDR3aa: CATSIGQGASGYTF
CDR3nt: TGTGCCACCAGCATTGGGCAGGGGGCGAGTGGCTACACCTTC

v_gene: TRBV18
d_gene: TRBD1
abundance: .
len: 15
j_gene: TRBJ2-3
CDR3aa: CASSKTGGGTDTQYF
CDR3nt: TGTGCCAGCTCGAAGACAGGGGGCGGAACAGATACGCAGTATTTT

v_gene: TRBV5-1
d_gene: .
abundance: .
len: 14
j_gene: TRBJ1-4
CDR3aa: CASSLEGREGKLFF
CDR3nt: TGCGCCAGCAGCTTGGAAGGCAGGGAGGGAAAACTGTTTTTT

v_gene: TRBV29-1
d_gene: .
abundance: .
len: 12
j_gene: TRBJ1-1
CDR3aa: CSGETGETEAFF
CDR3nt: TGCAGCGGGGAGACGGGGGAGACTGAAGCTTTCTTT

v_gene: TRBV3-1/TRBV3-2
d_gene: .
abundance: .
len: 16
j_gene: TRBJ1-4
CDR3aa: CASSQEMMLSNEKLFF
CDR3nt: TGTGCCAGCAGCCAAGAAATGATGCTATCTAATGAAAAACTGTTTTTT

v_gene: TRBV7-9
d_gene: .
abundance: .
len: 13
j_gene: TRBJ1-2
CDR3aa: CASSLEPSYGYTF
CDR3nt: TGTGCCAGCAGCTTGGAGCCTTCCTATGGCTACACCTTC

v_gene: TRBV9
d_gene: .
abundance: .
len: 15
j_gene: TRBJ1-2
CDR3aa: CASSPHGGTNYGYTF
CDR3nt: TGTGCCAGCAGCCCTCATGGGGGGACTAACTATGGCTACACCTTC

v_gene: TRBV10-3
d_gene: .
abundance: .
len: 14
j_gene: TRBJ2-2
CDR3aa: CAINPGGDTGELFF
CDR3nt: TGTGCCATCAATCCCGGGGGTGACACCGGGGAGCTGTTTTTT

v_gene: TRBV19
d_gene: TRBD1
abundance: .
len: 18
j_gene: TRBJ2-6
CDR3aa: CASSMRQGASSGANVLTF
CDR3nt: TGTGCCAGTAGTATGAGACAGGGGGCGAGCTCTGGGGCCAACGTCCTGACTTTC

v_gene: TRBV5-4
d_gene: TRBD1
abundance: once
len: 15
j_gene: TRBJ1-1
CDR3aa: CASSAPGQLNTEAFF
CDR3nt: TGTGCCAGCAGCGCACCGGGACAGTTGAACACTGAAGCTTTCTTT

v_gene: TRBV29-1
d_gene: TRBD1
abundance: .
len: 12
j_gene: TRBJ1-1
CDR3aa: CSVWTGSTEAFF
CDR3nt: TGCAGCGTTTGGACAGGGTCCACTGAAGCTTTCTTT

v_gene: TRBV7-9
d_gene: TRBD2
abundance: once
len: 14
j_gene: TRBJ2-1
CDR3aa: CASSSGLATNEQFF
CDR3nt: TGTGCCAGCAGCTCCGGACTAGCGACGAATGAGCAGTTCTTC

v_gene: TRBV5-1
d_gene: .
abundance: .
len: 15
j_gene: TRBJ1-2
CDR3aa: CASSLAGGGYDGYTF
CDR3nt: TGCGCCAGCAGCTTGGCCGGCGGGGGTTACGATGGCTACACCTTC

v_gene: TRBV4-2
d_gene: .
abundance: .
len: 17
j_gene: TRBJ1-5
CDR3aa: CASSLTGQPDSNQPQHF
CDR3nt: TGTGCCAGCAGCCTCACTGGACAGCCCGATAGCAATCAGCCCCAGCATTTT

v_gene: TRBV5-1
d_gene: .
abundance: .
len: 16
j_gene: TRBJ2-2
CDR3aa: CASSLSVGSRGGELFF
CDR3nt: TGCGCCAGCAGCTTGTCGGTCGGCTCTAGAGGCGGGGAGCTGTTTTTT

v_gene: TRBV20-1
d_gene: .
abundance: .
len: 11
j_gene: TRBJ2-3
CDR3aa: CSGKQGDTQYF
CDR3nt: TGCAGTGGGAAGCAGGGGGATACGCAGTATTTT

v_gene: TRBV2
d_gene: .
abundance: once
len: 12
j_gene: TRBJ2-1
CDR3aa: CASTPREAGQFF
CDR3nt: TGTGCCAGCACCCCGAGGGAGGCGGGGCAGTTCTTC

v_gene: TRBV7-2
d_gene: .
abundance: .
len: 13
j_gene: TRBJ2-1
CDR3aa: CASSLGGLSSQFF
CDR3nt: TGTGCCAGCAGCTTAGGGGGACTCTCGTCACAGTTCTTC

v_gene: TRBV18
d_gene: TRBD1
abundance: .
len: 16
j_gene: TRBJ1-1
CDR3aa: CASSARQGAWNTEAFF
CDR3nt: TGTGCCAGCTCAGCTAGACAGGGGGCATGGAACACTGAAGCTTTCTTT

v_gene: TRBV7-7
d_gene: TRBD1
abundance: few
len: 19
j_gene: TRBJ2-2
CDR3aa: CASSLSLITGTGVTGELFF
CDR3nt: TGTGCCAGCAGCTTGTCCCTTATTACCGGGACAGGGGTAACCGGGGAGCTGTTTTTT